The clone carrying this TCR beta chain was picked up a small number of times. Its specificity is unknown. These data originate in a study of cytomegalovirus exposure and HLA in healthy donors. Study-wide results and caveats: Reports indicate that TCR beta sequences accurately predicted the HLA-A and HLA-B alleles of most subjects. For cytomegalovirus status, the classifier reportedly gave diagnoses with high specificity and sensitivity.

Researchers ran the PCR with 60 Vbeta and 13 Jbeta primers. Authors' processing steps: Per a later analysis, the number of unique TCR beta chains was some 75 million, of which about 11 million were shared. Sequencing was performed with immunoSEQ multiplex PCR; in TCRdb, only in-frame clones are kept and a portion is missing. V and J calls and clone size are as listed in that table; D and trimming were resolved from the DNA. The table shows roughly 100,000 clones, with 76% occurring only once. The sequencing sample was made of PBMCs. The receptor's source is a man aged 35 to 55 in good health and CMV-seropositive.

Here the CDR3 reads CASELAGATYEQYF. DNA for the CDR3: TGTGCCAGCGAACTAGCGGGGGCCACCTACGAGCAGTACTTC. V and J are TRBV7-9 and TRBJ2-7; 11 nucleotides align to TRBD2. J was trimmed by 2 bases and V by 8 bases; bases with no gene match: 5. In germline, CDR1 is SEHNR, CDR2 FQNEAQ (reference sequence). This CDR3 has 14 amino acids.